This T cell receptor (beta chain) was recovered during a study of blood T cell repertoires in COVID-19. Looking at the study overall: PBMCs, B-cell-depleted T cells, or T cells provided the cDNA or gDNA that made up the material.

Data came from immunoSEQ multiplex PCR; TCRdb stores just in-frame clones and leaves some out. In the table there are over 200,000 clones, about 86% of which are singletons. Sequencing was done on a sample of peripheral blood. The receptor was isolated from a man aged 35 to 55 with active or convalescent COVID-19.

This chain's CDR3 is CASSESGAGTGNYGYTF. The CDR3 bases are TGCGCCAGCAGTGAGTCGGGGGCAGGGACCGGGAACTATGGCTACACCTTC. The chain uses TRBV10-2 and TRBJ1-2; a possible D gene is TRBD1 (6 bases). Germline values: CDR1 WSHSY, CDR2 SAAADI. V lost 0 bases and J 2 bases, leaving 16 bases between the germline ends. The CDR3 runs 17 residues.